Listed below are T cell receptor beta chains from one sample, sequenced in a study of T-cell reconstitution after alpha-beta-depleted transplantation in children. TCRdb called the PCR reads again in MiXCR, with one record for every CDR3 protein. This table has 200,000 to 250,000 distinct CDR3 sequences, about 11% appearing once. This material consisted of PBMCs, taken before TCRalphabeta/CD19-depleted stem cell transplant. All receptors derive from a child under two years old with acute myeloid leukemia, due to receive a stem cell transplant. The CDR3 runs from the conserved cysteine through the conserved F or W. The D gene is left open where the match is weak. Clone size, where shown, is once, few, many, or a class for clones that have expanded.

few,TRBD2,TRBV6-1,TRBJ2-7,TGTGCCAGCAACCCCCGCGGCGGGAGGGCCGGGGAGCAGTACTTC,CASNPRGGRAGEQYF
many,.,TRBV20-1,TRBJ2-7,TGCAGTGTACCAGGGCCAGACGAGCAGTACTTC,CSVPGPDEQYF
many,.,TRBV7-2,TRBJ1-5,TGTGCCAGCAGCCCTCGATGGGGCTCGAATCAGCCCCAGCATTTT,CASSPRWGSNQPQHF
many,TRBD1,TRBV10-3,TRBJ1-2,TGTGCCATCAGTGAGTCCGATCCGGAGACAGGGGGCGATGGCTACACCTTC,CAISESDPETGGDGYTF
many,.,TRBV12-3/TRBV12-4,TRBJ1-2,TGTGCCAGCAGTCCCCAGGGTCAGCTCTCTGGCTACACCTTC,CASSPQGQLSGYTF
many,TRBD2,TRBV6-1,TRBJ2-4,TGTGCCAGCAGTCAAGCGGGAAGCCTAGCCAAAAACATTCAGTACTTC,CASSQAGSLAKNIQYF
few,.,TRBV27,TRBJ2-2,TGTGCCAGCAGTTTATCGGGCAGAGGCCGGAGCGGGGAGCTGTTTTTT,CASSLSGRGRSGELFF
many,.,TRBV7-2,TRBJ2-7,TGTGCCAGCAGCTTACCGGGACTCTACGAGCAGTACTTC,CASSLPGLYEQYF
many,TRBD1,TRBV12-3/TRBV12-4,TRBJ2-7,TGTGCCAGCAGGACAGGGGTCCACGAGCAGTACTTC,CASRTGVHEQYF
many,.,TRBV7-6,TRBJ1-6,TGTGCCAGCAGCGGAGGCGATTCACCCCTCCACTTT,CASSGGDSPLHF
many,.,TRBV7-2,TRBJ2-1,TGTGCCAGCAGCTTAGTTAATCTCTACAATGAGCAGTTCTTC,CASSLVNLYNEQFF
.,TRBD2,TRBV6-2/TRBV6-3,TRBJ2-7,TGTGCCAGCAGTTACTGGGGAAGCGGGAGGTCGCCCTACGAGCAGTACTTC,CASSYWGSGRSPYEQYF
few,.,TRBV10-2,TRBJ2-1,TGCGCCAGCAGTGAATCGTCCAGGGTCCGGGGGCAGTTCTTC,CASSESSRVRGQFF
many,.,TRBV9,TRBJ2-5,TGTGCCAGCAGCGTAGGACGGGAGCAAGAGACCCAGTACTTC,CASSVGREQETQYF
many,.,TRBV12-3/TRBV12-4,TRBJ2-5,TGTGCCAGCAGTTCGAGGCGAGAGACCCAGTACTTC,CASSSRRETQYF
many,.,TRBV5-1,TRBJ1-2,TGCGCCAGCAGCATAGGCAGCTTGTACTATGGCTACACCTTC,CASSIGSLYYGYTF
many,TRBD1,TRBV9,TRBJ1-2,TGTGCCAGCAGCACCCAGGGGGCAACCTATGGCTACACCTTC,CASSTQGATYGYTF
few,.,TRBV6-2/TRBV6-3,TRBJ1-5,TGTGCCAGCAGGCGAACGCCAGGGGCCAATCAGCCCCAGCATTTT,CASRRTPGANQPQHF
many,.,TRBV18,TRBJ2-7,TGTGCCAGCTCCCGGGGGACCAGCCTTTCCTACGAGCAGTACTTC,CASSRGTSLSYEQYF
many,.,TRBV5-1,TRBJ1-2,TGCGCCAGCAGCTTGGGGGCCAGAGACTACACCTTC,CASSLGARDYTF
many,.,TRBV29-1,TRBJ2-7,TGCAGCGTTGAGAGTCGGGACACTAGCTCCTACGAGCAGTACTTC,CSVESRDTSSYEQYF
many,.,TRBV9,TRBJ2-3,TGTGCCAGCAGCGCTGGGCTATCTAGCACAGATACGCAGTATTTT,CASSAGLSSTDTQYF
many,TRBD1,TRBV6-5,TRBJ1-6,TGTGCCAGCAGCCGGGACAGGGCTTACCTGTATAATTCACCCCTCCACTTT,CASSRDRAYLYNSPLHF
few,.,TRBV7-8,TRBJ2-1,TGTGCCAGCAGCTTACCTGGACAGTGGTACAATGAGCAGTTCTTC,CASSLPGQWYNEQFF
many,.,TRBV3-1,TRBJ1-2,TGTGCCAGCAGCCTACCGGGATCCTTCTATGGCTACACCTTC,CASSLPGSFYGYTF
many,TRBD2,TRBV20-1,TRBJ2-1,TGCAGTGCTCAGCGGGAGTACAATGAGCAGTTCTTC,CSAQREYNEQFF
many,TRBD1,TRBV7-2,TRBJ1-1,TGTGCCAGCACCCCGGACAGGGTTTGGGACACTGAAGCTTTCTTT,CASTPDRVWDTEAFF
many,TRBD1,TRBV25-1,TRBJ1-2,TGTGCCAGCAGTGAAAGGGGGACAGGGGGCAGTAACTATGGCTACACCTTC,CASSERGTGGSNYGYTF
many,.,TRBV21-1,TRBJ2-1,TGTGCCAGCAGCAATGAGCCGGGACTAGCCTACAATGAGCAGTTCTTC,CASSNEPGLAYNEQFF
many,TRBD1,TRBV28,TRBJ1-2,TGTGCCAGCAGCACCGGGACAGGGTTTGGCTACACCTTC,CASSTGTGFGYTF
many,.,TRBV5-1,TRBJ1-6,TGCGCCAGCAGCTTGGGACTTGTGGATTCACCCCTCCACTTT,CASSLGLVDSPLHF
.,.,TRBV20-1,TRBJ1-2,TGCAGTGCTAGGGGACCGCGCGACTATGGCTACACCTTC,CSARGPRDYGYTF
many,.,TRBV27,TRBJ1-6,TGTGCCAGCAGTTTCTTACGAGCCAGCAACTATAATTCACCCCTCCACTTT,CASSFLRASNYNSPLHF
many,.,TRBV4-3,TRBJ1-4,TGCGCCAGCAGCCATAATGAAAAACTGTTTTTT,CASSHNEKLFF
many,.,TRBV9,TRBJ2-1,TGTGCCAGCAGCTCCTCCGTCCTTTCGCAGTTCTTC,CASSSSVLSQFF
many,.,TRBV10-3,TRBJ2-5,TGTGCCATCAGTGAGGTGGGAGGTTTTCCAGAGACCCAGTACTTC,CAISEVGGFPETQYF
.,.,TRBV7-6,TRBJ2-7,TGTGCCAGCAGCCTATGCGGGGACAACTACGAGCAGTACTTC,CASSLCGDNYEQYF
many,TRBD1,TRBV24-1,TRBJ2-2,TGTGCCACCAGTGACCTCTCCCGGACAGGGGCGCCCGGGGAGCTGTTTTTT,CATSDLSRTGAPGELFF
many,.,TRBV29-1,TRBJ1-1,TGCAGCGTTGGGCGGATAAGCACTGAAGCTTTCTTT,CSVGRISTEAFF
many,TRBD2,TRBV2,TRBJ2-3,TGTGCCACAAGACTAGCGGGAGGTACAGATACGCAGTATTTT,CATRLAGGTDTQYF
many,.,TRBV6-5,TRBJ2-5,TGTGCCAGCAGTTACTCTGGAGGAGGGGAGACCCAGTACTTC,CASSYSGGGETQYF
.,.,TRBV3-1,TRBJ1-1,TGTGCCAGCAGCAAAGATATCCCCTGGGGACGCACTGAAGCTTTCTTT,CASSKDIPWGRTEAFF
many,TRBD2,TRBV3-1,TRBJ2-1,TGTGCCAGCAGCCAAGATTTTGGACTAGCCTACAATGAGCAGTTCTTC,CASSQDFGLAYNEQFF
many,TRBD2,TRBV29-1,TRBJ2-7,TGCAGCGTGGAACTAGCGGTCTCCTACGAGCAGTACTTC,CSVELAVSYEQYF
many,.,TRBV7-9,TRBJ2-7,TGTGCCAGCAGCTTAGTTATAGGGAGCTACGAGCAGTACTTC,CASSLVIGSYEQYF